This passage covers 26 T cell receptor beta chains from one sample sequenced in a study of cytomegalovirus exposure and HLA in healthy donors. Both 60 Vbeta primers and 13 Jbeta primers went into the PCR. Sequenced by immunoSEQ multiplex PCR; TCRdb stores in-frame clones only, minus some. The profile shows 65,000 to 70,000 clones, about 70% of them singletons. The source material was PBMCs. These receptors all stem from a woman aged 25 to 45 in good health and CMV-seronegative.

The chain links TRBV5-1 to TRBJ2-1; a weak D match, TRBD2 (6 bases). Germline V lookup: CDR1 SGHRS, CDR2 YFSETQ. CDR3 length: 15 residues. V lost 0 bases, J lost 8 bases, and 15 bases lay in between. CDR3 nucleotide sequence: TGCGCCAGCAGCTTGGGAGCGGGCACAATGGATGAGCAGTTCTTC. It is translated as CASSLGAGTMDEQFF.

The genes are TRBV6-5 and TRBJ2-7; 7 nucleotides line up with TRBD1. The CDR3 has 14 amino acids. After removal of 3 bases from V and 4 bases from J, the junction contained 6 bases not matched to a gene. CDR1 and CDR2 from the germline V gene are MNHEY and SVGAGI. The CDR3 protein is CASSYSGTEYEQYF. The CDR3 DNA follows: TGTGCCAGCAGTTATTCCGGGACAGAGTACGAGCAGTACTTC.

This clone was seen a handful of times. The chain recombines TRBV7-9 with TRBJ1-2; 7 bases match TRBD1. Looked up from germline, CDR1 is SEHNR and CDR2 is FQNEAQ (reference sequence). The CDR3 runs 14 residues. J lost 4 bases, V lost 1 base, and 3 bases had no gene match. The chain's CDR3 is CASSLGDSIYGYTF. Here the CDR3 DNA reads TGTGCCAGCAGCTTAGGGGACAGCATCTATGGCTACACCTTC.

The V and J genes are TRBV4-2 and TRBJ2-2; possible D gene TRBD2, 5 bases. From germline, CDR1 is LGHNA and CDR2 YNFKEQ. The V and J ends lost 1 base and 7 bases respectively, with 16 bases between them. The CDR3 is 16 residues long. The CDR3 sequence: CASSQGYGVADGELFF. The CDR3 coding sequence is TGTGCCAGCAGCCAAGGGTACGGGGTTGCGGACGGGGAGCTGTTTTTT.

This sequence joins TRBV6-4 and TRBJ1-6, with 11 bases aligning to TRBD1. The germline V gene encodes CDR1 MRHNA and CDR2 SNTAGT. V lost 3 bases to trimming and J lost 7 bases; unmatched junction nucleotides: 2. The CDR3 length is 15 residues. CDR3 residues: CASSEGQGANSPLHF. CDR3 nucleotide sequence: TGTGCCAGCAGTGAAGGACAGGGGGCGAATTCACCCCTCCACTTT.

This clone has a handful of counts. The chain carries TRBV5-4 and TRBJ1-4; a weak D match, TRBD1 (6 bases). Per germline, CDR1 SGHNT and CDR2 YYREEE (reference sequence). Trimming left V 4 bases short and J 0 bases short, with 13 bases between. The CDR3 is made up of 16 amino acids. CDR3 loop: CASSRVTGTTNEKLFF. The CDR3 region has the DNA TGTGCCAGCAGCCGGGTAACAGGGACAACTAATGAAAAACTGTTTTTT.

The CDR3 DNA sequence: TGTGCCAGCAGCTTGGGCGGGACAGGGGATAGGTCCCAGCATTTT. Its protein is CASSLGGTGDRSQHF. This chain uses TRBV5-6 with TRBJ1-5, with TRBD1 matching over 10 bases. V lost 0 bases to trimming and J lost 11 bases; unmatched junction nucleotides: 8. The CDR3 has 15 amino acids. CDR1 and CDR2 (germline): SGHDT, YYEEEE.

This clone was counted only a few times. The chain recombines TRBV5-6 with TRBJ2-1, with 13 nucleotides matching TRBD2. Looked up from germline, CDR1 is SGHDT and CDR2 is YYEEEE. The V gene end was trimmed by 5 bases and the J gene end by 8 bases; junction bases not matched to a gene: 4. The CDR3 sequence is 14 residues long. The CDR3 reads CASSRTSGGYEQFF. The CDR3 DNA is TGTGCCAGCAGTCGGACTAGCGGGGGCTATGAGCAGTTCTTC.

Regarding this clone: The missing conserved phenylalanine or tryptophan at the end of this CDR3 makes a read error likely. The chain joins TRBV30 to TRBJ2-2; D not certain. V was cut by 4 bases and J by 0 bases, with 9 bases left in between. The CDR3 runs to 14 residues. CDR1 and CDR2 from the germline V gene are GTSNPN and SVGIG (reference sequence). The CDR3 reads CAWMWSSNTGELFV. As DNA, the CDR3 is TGTGCCTGGATGTGGAGTTCGAACACCGGGGAGCTGTTTGTT.

The J gene is TRBJ2-7, the V gene TRBV11-3; possible D gene TRBD2, 7 bases. The CDR3 contains 15 residues. V lost 3 bases, J lost 1 base, and 13 bases lay in between. The germline V gene encodes CDR1 SGHNT and CDR2 YENEEA. As DNA, the CDR3 is TGTGCCAGCAGCTTTGGGGGGGCCAAATCCTACGAGCAGTACTTC. Amino acid sequence: CASSFGGAKSYEQYF.

The rearrangement joins TRBV6-6 to TRBJ2-7, with 7 nucleotides matching TRBD1. Germline lookup yields CDR1 MNHNY and CDR2 SVGAGI (reference sequence). V shed 5 bases, J shed 3 bases, and the junction held 10 bases outside the gene matches. This CDR3 comprises 15 residues. The CDR3 loop reads CASSIPTGNYYEQYF. CDR3 DNA: TGTGCCAGCAGTATCCCGACAGGGAACTACTACGAGCAGTACTTC.

The chain combines TRBV9 with TRBJ2-2; TRBD2 is a possible D gene (6 bases). Germline-derived CDR1 and CDR2 are SGDLS and YYNGEE. This CDR3 has 15 residues. Trimming left V 0 bases short and J 0 bases short, with 6 bases between. Here the CDR3 DNA reads TGTGCCAGCAGCGTAGGACTAGCGAACACCGGGGAGCTGTTTTTT. This codes for CASSVGLANTGELFF.

The rearrangement uses TRBV14 and TRBJ1-2, with D maybe TRBD1 (6 bases). V lost 1 base and J 4 bases, leaving 10 bases between the germline ends. The CDR3 spans 14 residues. Germline V lookup: CDR1 SGHDN, CDR2 FVKESK. CDR3 nucleotides: TGTGCCAGCAGCCAAGCAGGGGTTGGCTATGGCTACACCTTC. Protein sequence: CASSQAGVGYGYTF.

The sample holds a few counts of this clone. This rearrangement joins TRBV5-1 to TRBJ2-7; 7 bases agree with TRBD2. CDR3 length equals 16 residues. Trimming cost V 4 bases and J 0 bases; bases outside gene matches: 10. Germline loops: CDR1 SGHRS, CDR2 YFSETQ. The CDR3 reads CASSLDGGSASYEQYF. DNA of the CDR3: TGCGCCAGCAGCCTGGACGGGGGGAGCGCCTCCTACGAGCAGTACTTC.

V and J are TRBV9 and TRBJ1-1; D gene unclear. The CDR3 length is 15 residues. The V gene's germline CDR1 is SGDLS and CDR2 YYNGEE. Trimming cost V 0 bases and J 1 base, with 10 bases left between them. As DNA, the CDR3 is TGTGCCAGCAGCGTAGAGCCGCATTCGAACACTGAAGCTTTCTTT. It yields the protein CASSVEPHSNTEAFF. Full variable domain (rest looked up from reference TRBV9 and TRBJ1-1): DSGVTQTPKHLITATGQRVTLRCSPRSGDLSVYWYQQSLDQGLQFLIQYYNGEERAKGNILERFSAQQFPDLHSELNLSSLELGDSALYFCASSVEPHSNTEAFFGQGTRLTVV.

The genes are TRBV7-9 and TRBJ2-7; 7 bases fit TRBD1. The J segment lost 2 bases and the V segment lost 5 bases, leaving 6 bases of the junction unmatched. The V gene's germline CDR1 is SEHNR and CDR2 FQNEAQ (reference sequence). The CDR3 is 14 amino acids. In DNA form, the CDR3 reads TGTGCCAGCAGCGGGACAGTCCCTACCTACGAGCAGTACTTC. Encoded protein: CASSGTVPTYEQYF.

The genes are TRBV29-1 and TRBJ1-1; no clear D. The CDR3 contains 13 residues. V was trimmed by 5 bases and J by 11 bases, leaving 21 bases between them. Germline V CDR1 and CDR2: SQVTM, ANQGSEA. CDR3 nucleotides: TGCAGCGTTCAACTCCTGACCTGGGAGAGGGCTTTCTTT. Its protein product is CSVQLLTWERAFF.

The genes are TRBV27 and TRBJ2-3; 8 bases fit TRBD1. The CDR3 has 16 residues. CDR1 and CDR2 (germline): MNHEY, SMNVEV (reference sequence). Trimming cost V 4 bases and J 2 bases; bases outside gene matches: 8. The CDR3 nucleotides are TGTGCCAGCAGTTCAACCGACAGGGGAATCACAGATACGCAGTATTTT. Translation: CASSSTDRGITDTQYF.

This clone was observed once. The rearrangement links TRBV5-5 to TRBJ2-1; 8 bases line up with TRBD1. The CDR3 is made up of 13 amino acids. The germline gives CDR1 SGHKS, CDR2 YYEKEE (reference sequence). V shed 5 bases, J shed 6 bases, and the junction held 4 bases outside the gene matches. CDR3 region: CASRLDRVNEQFF. DNA of the CDR3: TGTGCCAGCAGGCTGGACAGGGTCAATGAGCAGTTCTTC.

V and J are TRBV7-9 and TRBJ2-7; 8 bases are shared with TRBD2. This CDR3 spans 15 amino acids. Germline lookup yields CDR1 SEHNR and CDR2 FQNEAQ (reference sequence). DNA for the CDR3: TGTGCGAGCAGGAGGATGCGGGGGGTCCCCTACGAGCAGTACGTC. It specifies CASRRMRGVPYEQYV.

The chain carries TRBV6-1 and TRBJ2-5; maybe TRBD1 (5 bases). Germline lookup yields CDR1 MNHNS and CDR2 SASEGT. V shed 5 bases and J shed 1 base, with 11 bases lying between them. This CDR3 comprises 14 residues. CDR3 region: CASSPDRIQETQYF. Written as DNA, the CDR3 is TGTGCCAGCAGTCCTGACAGAATCCAAGAGACCCAGTACTTC.

V and J are TRBV12-5 and TRBJ1-2, with TRBD1 matching over 9 bases. Germline lookup yields CDR1 LGHNT and CDR2 FRNRAP. Unmatched junction bases numbered 15, after V lost 2 bases and J lost 8 bases. The CDR3 length is 17 residues. This chain's CDR3 is CASGLLQGAPLLEGYTF. The CDR3 coding sequence is TGTGCTAGTGGTTTGTTACAGGGGGCTCCCCTTCTGGAGGGCTACACCTTC.

This clone was counted a single time. The rearrangement joins TRBV5-5 to TRBJ2-1, with TRBD2 matching over 8 bases. V lost 2 bases and J lost 7; bases outside the gene matches: 11. Germline V gene sequence: CDR1 SGHKS, CDR2 YYEKEE (reference sequence). There are 16 residues in the CDR3. The CDR3 DNA reads TGTGCCAGCAGCTTCTATCGGGGGGGCCGTGGAAATGAGCAGTTCTTC. It is translated as CASSFYRGGRGNEQFF.

The chain uses TRBV18 and TRBJ1-6; no reliable D call. Germline CDR1 KGHSH, CDR2 LQKENI. The CDR3 length is 15 residues. Trimming left V 2 bases short and J 9 bases short, with 14 bases between. CDR3 region: CASSPEGDNVSPLHF. CDR3 sequence (DNA): TGTGCCAGCTCACCAGAGGGAGACAATGTTTCACCCCTCCACTTT.

CDR3 loop: CASSQDGRGVGNTIYF. The CDR3 region has the DNA TGCGCCAGCAGCCAAGACGGGCGGGGGGTTGGAAACACCATATATTTT. V is TRBV4-3 and J is TRBJ1-3; D might be TRBD1 (5 bases). In germline, CDR1 is LGHNA, CDR2 YSLEER. Trimming left V 0 bases short and J 3 bases short, with 12 bases between. The CDR3 is made up of 16 amino acids.

The rearrangement uses TRBV15 and TRBJ1-1; the D is unclear. Germline V gene lookup returns CDR1 LNHNV and CDR2 YYDKDF (reference sequence). The CDR3 runs 16 residues. The ends were cut back, 2 bases at V and 1 base at J, with 14 bases in the middle. This CDR3 reads CATSRTLVGRNTEAFF. The CDR3 DNA follows: TGTGCCACCAGCAGAACCTTGGTGGGCAGGAACACTGAAGCTTTCTTT.